The subject of this entry is one T cell receptor (beta chain). These data belong to a study of cytomegalovirus exposure and HLA in healthy donors. TCRdb's copy holds only in-frame clones and misses some; the assay was immunoSEQ multiplex PCR. The sample yields about 200,000 clones, roughly 88% seen once. This sequence was found in a woman in her twenties or thirties in good health and CMV-seropositive. Sequenced: PBMCs.

CDR3 coding DNA: TGTGCCAGCAGCCTAGCGGTACAAGAGACCCAGTACTTC. As protein: CASSLAVQETQYF. The chain carries TRBV9 and TRBJ2-5; 7 positions agree with TRBD2. The CDR3 length is 13 residues. CDR1 SGDLS and CDR2 YYNGEE come from the germline V gene. V shed 4 bases and J 2 bases; nucleotides not matched to a gene: 2.